This T cell receptor beta chain was sequenced in a study of T-cell memory formation after mild COVID-19. In the study overall: TCR clusters were mostly confined to one donor each.

The TCR alpha and TCR beta cDNA libraries, bearing sample barcodes and UMIs, were generated by 5'RACE using constant-segment primers. TCRdb re-analysed the 5' RACE reads in MiXCR, keeping a single row per CDR3 protein. The data hold 110,000 or so distinct CDR3 sequences, with about 20% observed a single time. Germline CDR1 and CDR2: MGHRA and YSYEKL. V lost 0 bases and J 9 bases, leaving 18 bases between the germline ends. This CDR3 is built from 17 residues. In its sample, this clonotype was seen a few times. Sample: PBMCs or a T cell subset sorted from them (not recorded which). This TCR came from a young man who had mild COVID-19 (a few samples of this study predate the infection). Cell type and time point are not known. The gene calls are TRBV4-1 and TRBJ1-6; a weak D match, TRBD1 (6 bases). As DNA, the CDR3 is TGCGCCAGCAGCCAAGATAGGAGGGGGGCGCGGGTTTCACCCCTCCACTTT. It is translated as CASSQDRRGARVSPLHF.